What follows is one TCR beta chain and its context. Its antigen is still unknown. Qualities for individual bases were not recorded, and no much larger clone is one base off. These data belong to a study of Ad26.COV2.S vaccination and SARS-CoV-2 variants (dated by TCRdb to the early 2020s). Background on the whole study: Vaccine-arm donors were drawn from COV1001, a multicentre, randomized, double-blind, placebo-controlled phase I-IIa trial of Ad26.COV2.S in healthy adults. TCRbeta repertoire sequencing was used to assess the specificity and breadth of SARS-CoV-2-reactive T cell receptors after Ad26.COV2.S vaccination. Trial participants were randomized into five groups of five: low-dose or high-dose Ad26.COV2.S given once or twice, or placebo on both occasions. The TCR-sequenced set comprised approximately 30 samples: around 20 Ad26.COV2.S vaccine recipients, 5 placebo recipients and 8 SARS-CoV-2 convalescent individuals. Ad26.COV2.S was given intramuscularly at 5x10^10 or 1x10^11 viral particles, as a single shot or as two shots 56 days apart. Throughout the experiments and outcome assessment, investigators stayed blinded to trial group allocation.

General findings and caveats noted by the study authors: It was noted by the authors that total T cell responses may have been underestimated by the TCR breadth and depth analyses. Comparing responses between vaccine doses or regimens was not something the study was powered to do. Spike-specific TCR breadth was higher in Ad26.COV2.S recipients than in placebo recipients (P = 0.0014). After vaccination, spike-specific CD8+ and CD4+ T cell responses were reported to show substantial breadth. Comparable non-spike TCR breadth was observed between vaccine and placebo recipients, consistent with only spike being contained in the vaccine.

The immunoSEQ Assay was used to sequence TCRbeta CDR3 regions. After extraction, genomic DNA underwent amplification by bias-controlled multiplex PCR, followed by high-throughput sequencing. The study's processing was this. To quantify the absolute abundance of each unique TCRbeta CDR3 region, sequences were collapsed and filtered. T cell fraction was estimated by normalization of TCRbeta template counts to usable DNA, with usable DNA being measured through amplification of reference genes present in all nucleated cells. Repertoire TCRs were annotated as SARS-CoV-2-specific when V gene, CDR3 amino acid sequence and J gene were exactly matched to a known reactive TCR set. The reference SARS-CoV-2 TCR set was derived from MIRA and filtered for enrichment in COVID-19-positive ImmuneCODE repertoires, a step that removed public or cross-reactive TCRs. Using the MIRA antigens, annotated TCRs were further analysed by specific ORF or by position within an ORF. Breadth was defined as annotated unique rearrangements over total unique productive rearrangements; depth was the summed frequency of those rearrangements. TCR breadth was compared between groups using two-sided Wilcoxon rank-sum tests. The immuneACCESS repertoire file appears here via TCRdb, limited to in-frame rearrangements. These files lack a portion of the clones; in checked studies, under half of the deficit traces to unresolved V genes, and the cause of the others is not known. V and J calls and clone size come straight from that table; D and trimming were deduced from the DNA. In all, the sample holds 350,000 to 550,000 clones, and roughly 89% of those were seen once. Together, the top ten hold just over 2.5% of the sample.

CDR1 KGHSH and CDR2 LQKENI are derived from the germline V gene. Between the V and J ends, shortened by 8 bases and 4 bases respectively, the junction contains 12 bases. The CDR3 measures 12 amino acids from cysteine to phenylalanine. Only the CDR3 region is kept as DNA, spanning 36 bases read in frame from base 1. The sample's treatment or condition, from its label and the paper: around 19 received Ad26.COV2.S at low or high dose, single or two shots; several received placebo; per-sample allocation not given. Repertoires of vaccine and placebo recipients were sequenced from samples taken on day 63 after the first injection. In Cohort 1b, roughly 25 adults aged 18-55 years were enrolled at a single site in Boston, USA, between 29 July and 7 August 2020. Ad26.COV2.S consisted of a replication-incompetent adenovirus type 26 vector by which a prefusion-stabilized SARS-CoV-2 spike protein from the original Wuhan strain was expressed.

This chain is built from TRBV18 and TRBJ2-7; the best D guess is TRBD2, with 5 bases matching. Source: peripheral blood, taken in a trial of Ad26.COV2.S vaccine versus placebo. This receptor was obtained from a person between 18 and 65 years old who received the Ad26.COV2.S COVID-19 vaccine or a placebo. The sequenced DNA is TGTGCCAGCGCAAGGAGCGGTTACGAGCAGTACTTC. Its protein is CASARSGYEQYF.